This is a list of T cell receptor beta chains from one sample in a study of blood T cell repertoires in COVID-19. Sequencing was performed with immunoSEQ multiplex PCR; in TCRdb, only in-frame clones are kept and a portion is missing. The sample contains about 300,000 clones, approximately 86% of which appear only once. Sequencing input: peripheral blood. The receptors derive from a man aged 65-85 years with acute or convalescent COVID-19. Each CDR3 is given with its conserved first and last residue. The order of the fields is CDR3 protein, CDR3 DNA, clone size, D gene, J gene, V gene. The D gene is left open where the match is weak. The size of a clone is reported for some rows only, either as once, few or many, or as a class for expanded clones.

CDR3 protein: CASIGNPNTGELFF
CDR3 DNA: TGCGCCAGCATCGGGAACCCGAACACCGGGGAGCTGTTTTTT
clone size: few
D gene: .
J gene: TRBJ2-2
V gene: TRBV10-2

CDR3 protein: CASSYQPGGGSYGYTF
CDR3 DNA: TGTGCCAGCAGTTATCAACCAGGGGGCGGGAGCTATGGCTACACCTTC
clone size: .
D gene: TRBD1
J gene: TRBJ1-2
V gene: TRBV6-5

CDR3 protein: CASSQSDRGSGANVLTF
CDR3 DNA: TGTGCCAGCAGCCAATCGGACAGGGGATCTGGGGCCAACGTCCTGACTTTC
clone size: .
D gene: TRBD1
J gene: TRBJ2-6
V gene: TRBV4-2

CDR3 protein: CASSWGTGMNTEAFF
CDR3 DNA: TGTGCCAGCAGCTGGGGGACAGGGATGAACACTGAAGCTTTCTTT
clone size: .
D gene: TRBD1
J gene: TRBJ1-1
V gene: TRBV5-5

CDR3 protein: CASSQGLAGYEQYF
CDR3 DNA: TGCGCCAGCAGCCAAGGGCTAGCGGGTTACGAGCAGTACTTC
clone size: .
D gene: TRBD2
J gene: TRBJ2-7
V gene: TRBV4-1

CDR3 protein: CASRNLGGQETQYF
CDR3 DNA: TGCGCCAGCAGGAATTTGGGGGGGCAAGAGACCCAGTACTTC
clone size: .
D gene: TRBD2
J gene: TRBJ2-5
V gene: TRBV5-1

CDR3 protein: CSAPGGNGYTF
CDR3 DNA: TGCAGTGCTCCAGGGGGCAATGGCTACACCTTC
clone size: few
D gene: TRBD1
J gene: TRBJ1-2
V gene: TRBV20-1

CDR3 protein: CASSQERLGLGTDTQYF
CDR3 DNA: TGCGCCAGCAGCCAAGAGCGGCTAGGATTGGGCACAGATACGCAGTATTTT
clone size: .
D gene: .
J gene: TRBJ2-3
V gene: TRBV4-3

CDR3 protein: CASSGQYNQPQHF
CDR3 DNA: TGTGCCAGTAGCGGACAGTACAATCAGCCCCAGCATTTT
clone size: .
D gene: .
J gene: TRBJ1-5
V gene: TRBV19

CDR3 protein: CAWSHKPGQGASNTEAFF
CDR3 DNA: TGTGCCTGGAGTCACAAGCCGGGACAGGGGGCTTCGAACACTGAAGCTTTCTTT
clone size: .
D gene: TRBD1
J gene: TRBJ1-1
V gene: TRBV30

CDR3 protein: CASSEALAGVGDTQYF
CDR3 DNA: TGTGCCAGCAGTGAAGCACTAGCGGGAGTAGGTGATACGCAGTATTTT
clone size: .
D gene: TRBD2
J gene: TRBJ2-3
V gene: TRBV2

CDR3 protein: CAISPGAGDTDTQYF
CDR3 DNA: TGTGCCATCAGTCCCGGAGCGGGGGACACAGATACGCAGTATTTT
clone size: .
D gene: TRBD2
J gene: TRBJ2-3
V gene: TRBV10-3

CDR3 protein: CASSVDPGGKETQYF
CDR3 DNA: TGTGCCAGCAGCGTAGACCCAGGGGGCAAGGAGACCCAGTACTTC
clone size: .
D gene: TRBD1
J gene: TRBJ2-5
V gene: TRBV9

CDR3 protein: CASSTGTSIYNEQFF
CDR3 DNA: TGTGCCAGCAGCACCGGGACTAGCATCTACAATGAGCAGTTCTTC
clone size: .
D gene: TRBD2
J gene: TRBJ2-1
V gene: TRBV28

CDR3 protein: CASSSPSTDTQYF
CDR3 DNA: TGTGCCAGCAGCTCCCCTAGCACAGATACGCAGTATTTT
clone size: once
D gene: .
J gene: TRBJ2-3
V gene: TRBV5-4

CDR3 protein: CASSLGTSGTTDTQYF
CDR3 DNA: TGTGCCAGCTCACTAGGGACTAGCGGGACCACAGATACGCAGTATTTT
clone size: .
D gene: TRBD2
J gene: TRBJ2-3
V gene: TRBV18

CDR3 protein: CASSQERSRGAYEQYF
CDR3 DNA: TGTGCCAGCAGCCAAGAGCGGAGCAGGGGAGCCTACGAGCAGTACTTC
clone size: .
D gene: .
J gene: TRBJ2-7
V gene: TRBV4-2

CDR3 protein: CASSLDRASYNSPLHF
CDR3 DNA: TGTGCCAGCAGTTTGGACAGGGCTTCCTATAATTCACCCCTCCACTTT
clone size: .
D gene: TRBD1
J gene: TRBJ1-6
V gene: TRBV2

CDR3 protein: CSAKPGTASTDTQYF
CDR3 DNA: TGCAGCGCGAAGCCCGGGACAGCTAGCACAGATACGCAGTATTTT
clone size: once
D gene: TRBD1
J gene: TRBJ2-3
V gene: TRBV29-1

CDR3 protein: CASSGPGGYNEQFF
CDR3 DNA: TGTGCCAGCAGTGGCCCAGGGGGGTATAATGAGCAGTTCTTC
clone size: once
D gene: .
J gene: TRBJ2-1
V gene: TRBV2

CDR3 protein: CASSLLAGGELFF
CDR3 DNA: TGTGCCAGCAGTTTGCTCGCGGGCGGGGAGCTGTTTTTT
clone size: .
D gene: .
J gene: TRBJ2-2
V gene: TRBV12-3/TRBV12-4

CDR3 protein: CASSGRGHNEQFF
CDR3 DNA: TGTGCCAGCTCCGGCAGGGGCCACAATGAGCAGTTCTTC
clone size: .
D gene: .
J gene: TRBJ2-1
V gene: TRBV5-4

CDR3 protein: CASNSGRNTDTQYF
CDR3 DNA: TGTGCCAGTAATAGCGGGAGGAACACAGATACGCAGTATTTT
clone size: .
D gene: TRBD2
J gene: TRBJ2-3
V gene: TRBV19

CDR3 protein: CASSTGTGGTDTQYF
CDR3 DNA: TGTGCCAGCAGTACCGGGACAGGGGGCACAGATACGCAGTATTTT
clone size: .
D gene: TRBD1
J gene: TRBJ2-3
V gene: TRBV28

CDR3 protein: CASRPTAGTQYF
CDR3 DNA: TGTGCCAGCAGGCCTACAGCAGGTACGCAGTATTTT
clone size: .
D gene: .
J gene: TRBJ2-3
V gene: TRBV28